The 8 T cell receptor beta chains below were found in one sample sequenced in a study of beta chain features in type 1 diabetes. Every isolated RNA sample was fully reverse transcribed, so sequencing captured expressed TCRB transcripts. Assay: immunoSEQ multiplex PCR; the TCRdb copy retains only in-frame clones and omits some. This sample yields some 200,000 clones, of which roughly a tenth are seen a single time; 1% to 1.5% belongs to the top ten. Sequencing input: central memory CD4+ T cells from blood. Receptors originate from a man aged 18 to 30 in good health.

The V call is TRBV25-1, the J call TRBJ2-2, with TRBD1 as a possible D gene (6 bases). The V and J ends lost 10 bases and 1 base respectively, with 16 bases between them. Germline CDR1 and CDR2: MGHDK and SYGVNS. This CDR3 spans 15 amino acids. The CDR3 nucleotides are TGTGCCACCTCAAACAGGGAAGAGAACACCGGGGAGCTGTTTTTT. This translates into CATSNREENTGELFF.

This clone showed up just a few times. This rearrangement joins TRBV7-6 to TRBJ2-1, with D maybe TRBD1 (6 bases). The length of the CDR3 is 15 residues. Germline V lookup: CDR1 SGHVS, CDR2 FNYEAQ. Trimming shortened V by 4 bases and J by 2 bases, and 12 bases separated the two germline ends. The CDR3 loop reads CASSSMTGPYNEQFF. CDR3 DNA sequence: TGTGCCAGCAGCTCAATGACAGGACCCTACAATGAGCAGTTCTTC.

The J gene is TRBJ2-2, the V gene TRBV7-3; unclear D gene. The CDR3 contains 15 residues. With 5 bases removed from V and 4 bases from J, the gap between germline ends came to 14 bases. Germline V gene lookup returns CDR1 SGHTA and CDR2 FQGTGA. The CDR3 protein is CASSPTPQSTGELFF. The CDR3 DNA follows: TGTGCCAGCAGCCCTACTCCGCAGTCCACCGGGGAGCTGTTTTTT.

The sample holds a few counts of this clone. This chain uses TRBV19 with TRBJ2-3, with D uncertain. V shed 3 bases and J shed 3 bases, with 10 bases lying between them. CDR1 LNHDA and CDR2 SQIVND come from the germline V gene (reference sequence). CDR3 length equals 14 residues. CDR3 nucleotides: TGTGCCAGTAGTATGGGTATGGGAACAGATACGCAGTATTTT. This encodes CASSMGMGTDTQYF.

The CDR3 DNA reads TGTGCCAGCAGCTTAGTTAGACTAGCGGGAGCCGATGAGCAGTTCTTC. This sequence encodes CASSLVRLAGADEQFF. The chain has TRBV7-9 and TRBJ2-1; 12 bases line up with TRBD2. From germline, CDR1 is SEHNR and CDR2 FQNEAQ (reference sequence). J was trimmed by 8 bases and V by 1 base; bases with no gene match: 6. CDR3 length equals 16 residues.

The sample holds a few counts of this clone. The gene calls are TRBV7-9 and TRBJ2-3, with 10 nucleotides matching TRBD1. Germline V gene data show CDR1 as SEHNR and CDR2 as FQNEAQ (reference sequence). After removal of 5 bases from V and 2 bases from J, the junction contained 7 bases not matched to a gene. The CDR3 is made up of 16 amino acids. The CDR3 loop reads CASSIGDRGHTDTQYF. The CDR3, as DNA: TGTGCCAGCAGCATAGGGGACAGGGGTCACACAGATACGCAGTATTTT.

This clone was detected only a few times. The J gene is TRBJ2-2, the V gene TRBV4-1, with TRBD1 matching 9 bases. After removal of 0 bases from V and 2 bases from J, the junction contained 4 bases not matched to a gene. The CDR3 spans 17 residues. The germline V gene has CDR1 MGHRA and CDR2 YSYEKL. The CDR3 coding sequence is TGCGCCAGCAGCCAAGATCGGGACAGGGTAAACACCGGGGAGCTGTTTTTT. It specifies CASSQDRDRVNTGELFF.

The CDR3 loop is CASSRTGGRTDTQYF. CDR3 coding DNA: TGTGCCAGCAGTAGGACAGGGGGTCGGACAGATACGCAGTATTTT. The chain recombines TRBV28 with TRBJ2-3; TRBD1 agrees at 10 bases. Trimming cost V 5 bases and J 3 bases; bases outside gene matches: 5. There are 15 residues in the CDR3. Germline assignment: CDR1 MDHEN and CDR2 SYDVKM.